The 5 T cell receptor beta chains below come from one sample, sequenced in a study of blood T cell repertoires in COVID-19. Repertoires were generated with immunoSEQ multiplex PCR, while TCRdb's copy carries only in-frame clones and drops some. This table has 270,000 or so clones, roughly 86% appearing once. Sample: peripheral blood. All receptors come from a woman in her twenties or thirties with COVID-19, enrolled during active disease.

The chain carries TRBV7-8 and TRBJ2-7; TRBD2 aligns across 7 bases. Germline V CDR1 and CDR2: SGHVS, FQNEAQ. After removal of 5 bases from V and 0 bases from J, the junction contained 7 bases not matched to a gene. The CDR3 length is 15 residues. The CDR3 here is CASSVGGGSSYEQYF. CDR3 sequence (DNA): TGTGCCAGCAGCGTTGGGGGGGGGAGCTCCTACGAGCAGTACTTC.

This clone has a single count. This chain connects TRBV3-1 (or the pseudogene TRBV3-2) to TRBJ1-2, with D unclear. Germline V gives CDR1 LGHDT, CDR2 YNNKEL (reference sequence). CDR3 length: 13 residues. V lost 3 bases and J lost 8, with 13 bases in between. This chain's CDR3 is CASSQAERGGYTF. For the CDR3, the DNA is TGTGCCAGCAGCCAGGCAGAAAGAGGAGGCTACACCTTC.

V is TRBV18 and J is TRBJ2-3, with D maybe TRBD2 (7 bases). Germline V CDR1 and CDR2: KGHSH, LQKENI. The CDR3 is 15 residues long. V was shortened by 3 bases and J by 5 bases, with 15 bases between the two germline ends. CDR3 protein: CASSPNRGAGDTQYF. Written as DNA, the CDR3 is TGTGCCAGCTCACCGAATCGGGGGGCTGGAGATACGCAGTATTTT. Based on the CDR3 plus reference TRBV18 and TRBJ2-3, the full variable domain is NAGVMQNPRHLVRRRGQEARLRCSPMKGHSHVYWYRQLPEEGLKFMVYLQKENIIDESGMPKERFSAEFPKEGPSILRIQQVVRGDSAAYFCASSPNRGAGDTQYFGPGTRLTVL.

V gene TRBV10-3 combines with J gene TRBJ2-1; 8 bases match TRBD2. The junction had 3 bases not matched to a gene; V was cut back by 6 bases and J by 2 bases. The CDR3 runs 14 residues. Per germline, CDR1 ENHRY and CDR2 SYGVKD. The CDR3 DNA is TGTGCCATCAGGGAACTAGCGGCCTACAATGAGCAGTTCTTC. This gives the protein CAIRELAAYNEQFF.

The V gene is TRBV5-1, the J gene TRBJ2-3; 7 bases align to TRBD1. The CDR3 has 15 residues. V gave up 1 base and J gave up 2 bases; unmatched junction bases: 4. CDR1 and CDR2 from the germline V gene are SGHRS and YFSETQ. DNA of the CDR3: TGCGCCAGCAGCTTGAGGGGGACAGCCACAGATACGCAGTATTTT. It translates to CASSLRGTATDTQYF.